This T cell receptor beta chain was obtained from a study of CD8 T cells in Susac syndrome. Reverse transcription of roughly 0.5 to 1 ug RNA was carried out with random hexamers. Each CDR3 protein is one row after TCRdb ran MiXCR on the immunoSEQ multiplex PCR reads. The profile shows about 120,000 distinct CDR3 sequences, just over 95% of them singletons. Trimming pared 8 bases from V and 2 bases from J, leaving 16 bases between. This CDR3 is built from 15 residues. The germline V gene has CDR1 SGHTA and CDR2 FQGNSA. Sequenced: CD4+ T cells from PBMCs. The chain employs TRBV7-2 and TRBJ2-1; no clear D. The sequence was obtained from a human donor with Susac syndrome. CDR3 sequence (DNA): TGTGCCAGCGGAAAGGCCGTGGAACCCTACAATGAGCAGTTCTTC. This codes for CASGKAVEPYNEQFF.